The 4 T cell receptor beta chains below were found in one sample sequenced in a study of blood T cell repertoires in COVID-19. The data were produced by immunoSEQ multiplex PCR, yet TCRdb's version contains in-frame clones alone and is incomplete. The table shows some 200,000 clones, with roughly four fifths occurring only once. The sequenced sample consisted of peripheral blood. The receptors were gathered from a woman aged 35 to 49 with acute or convalescent COVID-19.

The chain couples TRBV29-1 to TRBJ2-1; the D gene is possibly TRBD2 (6 bases). The V gene's germline CDR1 is SQVTM and CDR2 ANQGSEA. The CDR3 totals 16 residues. The V and J ends lost 6 bases and 2 bases respectively, with 20 bases between them. CDR3: CSVDQLARSPYNEQFF. Here the CDR3 DNA reads TGCAGCGTAGACCAACTAGCCCGGAGTCCCTACAATGAGCAGTTCTTC.

The gene calls are TRBV28 and TRBJ2-3, with 10 positions matching TRBD1. With V trimmed by 4 bases and J by 5 bases, 9 bases remained unmatched. The CDR3 covers 16 residues. In germline, CDR1 is MDHEN, CDR2 SYDVKM. Here the CDR3 DNA reads TGTGCCAGCAGTTCCGTGGGGACAGGGGATATAGATACGCAGTATTTT. Residues: CASSSVGTGDIDTQYF.

This rearrangement joins TRBV18 to TRBJ2-1; TRBD2 matches at 13 bases. Germline V gene sequence: CDR1 KGHSH, CDR2 LQKENI. Trimming cost V 3 bases and J 5 bases; bases outside gene matches: 13. The CDR3 has 19 amino acids. CDR3 nucleotides: TGTGCCAGCTCACCCCGAGGAGGGACCGGGACTAGCGGGAACAATGAGCAGTTCTTC. Protein sequence: CASSPRGGTGTSGNNEQFF.

The genes are TRBV7-9 and TRBJ2-3; 10 nucleotides agree with TRBD1. The CDR3 has 15 amino acids. Trimming removed 5 bases from V and 5 bases from J; junction bases left unmatched: 7. Germline V lookup: CDR1 SEHNR, CDR2 FQNEAQ (reference sequence). CDR3 in amino acids: CASSVRDRGEDTQYF. In DNA, the CDR3 is TGTGCCAGCAGCGTCCGGGACAGGGGAGAAGATACGCAGTATTTT.